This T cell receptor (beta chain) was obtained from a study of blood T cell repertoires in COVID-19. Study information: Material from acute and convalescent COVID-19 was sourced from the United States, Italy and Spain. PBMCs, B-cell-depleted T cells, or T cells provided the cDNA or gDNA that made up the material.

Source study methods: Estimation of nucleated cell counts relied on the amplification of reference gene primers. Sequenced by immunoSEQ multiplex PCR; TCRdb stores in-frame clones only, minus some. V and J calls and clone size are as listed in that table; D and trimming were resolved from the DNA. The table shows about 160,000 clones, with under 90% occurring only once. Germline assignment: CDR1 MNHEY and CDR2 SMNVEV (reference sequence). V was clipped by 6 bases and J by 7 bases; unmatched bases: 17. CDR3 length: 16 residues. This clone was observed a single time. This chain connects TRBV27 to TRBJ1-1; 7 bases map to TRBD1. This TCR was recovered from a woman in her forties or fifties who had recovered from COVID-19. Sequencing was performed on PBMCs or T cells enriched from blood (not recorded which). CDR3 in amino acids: CASSHRQGARIDEAFF. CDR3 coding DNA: TGTGCCAGCAGCCATCGACAGGGTGCGAGAATAGATGAAGCTTTCTTT.